This entry concerns a single TCR beta chain. In this sample, this clone turned up a few times. Its binding antigen is unknown. Base qualities are missing; no much larger clone stands one base away. Ends trimmed: V by 5 bases, J by 7 bases; bases unmatched to a gene: 2. Taken from cysteine to phenylalanine, the CDR3 has 14 residues. The CDR3 DNA has 42 bases and is translated from base 1. CDR1 is given as SGHRS and CDR2 as YFSETQ, both from the germline V gene. Using the deep immunoSEQ assay, TCR CDR3 regions were amplified from genomic DNA by multiplex PCR. Genomic DNA extracted from each cell subset was distributed evenly over all wells of several immunoSEQ 96-well plates, and each plate served as one replicate. For sorted subsets, approximately 200 ng of genomic DNA, equivalent to some 30,000 T cell genomes, went into each replicate PCR. Purified libraries were measured with a Qubit 3.0 fluorometer, size-checked on a Bioanalyzer 2100, and measured again with the KAPA Library Quantification kit. A separate single-read 150-cycle Illumina NextSeq 550 flow cell was used to sequence each immunoSEQ 96-well plate. Per the original workflow: The immunoSEQ output contained only junctional sequences without quality scores, so filtering could not match that applied to full-length reads. Sequences were annotated with PyIR, a Python wrapper for IgBLAST v1.9, using IMGT germline references to assign V/J genes and CDR3. Reads were filtered out if the reads had weak V/J assignments (E-value above 1e-6), no CDR3, stop codons, out-of-frame junctions, or ambiguous translated residues. V3J clonotypes were defined as sequences sharing the same inferred V gene, J gene, and CDR3 amino acid sequence. To compute the percentage overlap between repertoires, the number of shared unique clonotypes was divided by the size of the smaller repertoire. RTK rarefaction, the Chao1 estimator, and Recon v2.1 estimates of unobserved clonotypes were used to assess repertoire richness. For all TCRbeta clonotypes obtained by the gDNA method from a handful of donors, generation probabilities were computed with OLGA. Held by TCRdb, this immuneACCESS table contains in-frame sequences only and omits some clones. Under half of the omission traces to an unresolved V gene where checked; the cause of the rest is unknown. Clone size and V and J calls were adopted from that table, with D and trimming inferred from the DNA. The sample profile shows hundreds of thousands of clones; around 72% of them were found once. Jointly, the top ten make up 1.8% of the sample.

This sample was taken from a study of shared clonotypes between healthy human individuals (dated by TCRdb to 2019 to 2021). Concerning the study at large: A couple of women and three men aged 18 to 49 years were included in the cohort. To increase sequencing depth and limit assay-specific biases, different laboratories used diverse techniques to prepare libraries and sequence TCR repertoires. To estimate repertoire size and how much clonotypes are shared between individuals, the study performed deep sequencing of blood TCR repertoires from a handful of healthy adults. Per donor, three plates each were used for CD4 naive and CD4 memory, two for CD8 naive, and one for CD8 memory. Each donor's leukapheresis produced roughly between roughly 0.94 and 9.5 billion PBMCs.

On the study overall, not on this receptor specifically: Larger estimated clonotype richness was generally found for naive subsets than for memory subsets. Incomplete sequencing was indicated by rarefaction of sorted-subset datasets, despite the large sequencing depth. Sharing across several donors was observed for approximately 5% of naive CD4, over 3% of naive CD8, about 2.3% of memory CD4, and 0.4% of memory CD8 clonotypes. The genetic and exposure-history diversity represented was limited by the small number of donors. Compared with non-shared clonotypes, clonotypes shared by all four sorted-subset donors had higher generation probabilities. Based on pairwise subsampling, the degree of clonotype sharing among donors was expected to be affected by sequencing depth. Sampling was limited to blood, and TCR repertoires in tissue likely differ from TCR repertoires in blood.

Healthy HIV-negative adults with no recently reported acute infections or vaccinations were included as donors. All donors were Caucasian adults living in Nashville, Tennessee, USA. CD4+ T cells were enriched through magnetic negative selection, after which naive cells were positively selected on CD45RA and the remaining negative fraction served as the memory subset. Blood was collected by leukapheresis, and PBMCs were isolated by Ficoll-Histopaque density gradient centrifugation and then cryopreserved in liquid nitrogen vapor phase. Analytical flow cytometry was used to check the purity and quantity of each magnetically sorted T cell population. From each sorted fraction, genomic DNA was isolated and quantified by UV absorbance on a Nanodrop 2000c.

The sample taken for sequencing was memory CD4+ T cells sorted from blood. The cell subset or site label for this specimen denotes: CD45RA-negative fraction. This TCR came from a woman aged 25 to 45 in good health. The chain was built from TRBV5-1 and TRBJ2-1; 14 of the junction bases match TRBD2. The CDR3 region reads CASRRTSGGNEQFF. The sequence in DNA is TGCGCCAGCAGAAGGACTAGCGGGGGGAATGAGCAGTTCTTC.